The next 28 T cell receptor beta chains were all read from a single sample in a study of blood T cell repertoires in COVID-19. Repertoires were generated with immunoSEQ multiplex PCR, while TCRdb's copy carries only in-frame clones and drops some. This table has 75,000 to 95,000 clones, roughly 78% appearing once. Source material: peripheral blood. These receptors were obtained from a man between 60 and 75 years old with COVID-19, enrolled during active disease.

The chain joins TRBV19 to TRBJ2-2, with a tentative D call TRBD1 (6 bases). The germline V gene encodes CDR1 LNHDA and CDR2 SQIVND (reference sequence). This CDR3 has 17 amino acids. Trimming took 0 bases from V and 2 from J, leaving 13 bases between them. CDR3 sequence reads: CASSIDSRGDNTGELFF. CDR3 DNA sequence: TGTGCCAGTAGTATAGATAGCAGGGGCGATAACACCGGGGAGCTGTTTTTT.

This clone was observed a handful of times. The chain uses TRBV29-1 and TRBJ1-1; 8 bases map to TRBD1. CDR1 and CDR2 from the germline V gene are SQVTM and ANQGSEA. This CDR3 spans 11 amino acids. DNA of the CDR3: TGCAGTCTTCAGGGGGCCACTGAAGCTTTCTTT. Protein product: CSLQGATEAFF.

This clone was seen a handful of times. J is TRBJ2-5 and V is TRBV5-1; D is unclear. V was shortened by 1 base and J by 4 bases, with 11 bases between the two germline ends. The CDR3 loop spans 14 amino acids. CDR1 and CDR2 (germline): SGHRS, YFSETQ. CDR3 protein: CASSLSAPGETQYF. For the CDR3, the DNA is TGCGCCAGCAGCTTGTCGGCGCCGGGAGAGACCCAGTACTTC. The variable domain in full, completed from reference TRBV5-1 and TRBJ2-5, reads KAGVTQTPRYLIKTRGQQVTLSCSPISGHRSVSWYQQTPGQGLQFLFEYFSETQRNKGNFPGRFSGRQFSNSRSEMNVSTLELGDSALYLCASSLSAPGETQYFGPGTRLLVL.

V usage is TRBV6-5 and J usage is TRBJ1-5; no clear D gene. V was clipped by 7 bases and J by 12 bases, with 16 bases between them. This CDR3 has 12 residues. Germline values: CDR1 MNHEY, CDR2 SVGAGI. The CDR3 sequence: CASTPAPLVQHF. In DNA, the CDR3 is TGTGCCAGCACCCCGGCGCCCCTAGTCCAGCATTTT.

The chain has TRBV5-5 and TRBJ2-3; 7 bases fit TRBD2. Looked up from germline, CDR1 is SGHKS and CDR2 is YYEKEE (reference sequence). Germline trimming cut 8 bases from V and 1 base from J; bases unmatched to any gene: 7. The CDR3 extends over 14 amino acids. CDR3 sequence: CASRASGRTDTQYF. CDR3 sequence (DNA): TGTGCCAGTCGAGCTAGCGGACGCACAGATACGCAGTATTTT.

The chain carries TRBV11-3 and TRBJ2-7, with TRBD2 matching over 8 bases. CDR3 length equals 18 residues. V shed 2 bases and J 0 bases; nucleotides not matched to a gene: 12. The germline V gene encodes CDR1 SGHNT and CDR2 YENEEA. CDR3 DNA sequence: TGTGCCAGCAGCTTAAGACCGCGGCTAGCGGGCGGCTCCTACGAGCAGTACTTC. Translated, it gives CASSLRPRLAGGSYEQYF.

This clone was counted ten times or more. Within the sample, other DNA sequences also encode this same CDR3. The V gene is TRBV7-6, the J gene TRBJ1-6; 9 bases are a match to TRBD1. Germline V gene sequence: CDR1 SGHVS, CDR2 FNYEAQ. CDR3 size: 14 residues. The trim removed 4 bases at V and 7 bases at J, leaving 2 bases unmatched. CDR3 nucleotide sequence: TGTGCCAGCAGCTCGGACAGGGGAAATTCACCCCTCCACTTT. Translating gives CASSSDRGNSPLHF.

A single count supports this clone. CDR3 region: CASSLEDGGSTDTQYF. The CDR3 coding sequence is TGCGCCAGCAGCTTGGAGGACGGGGGAAGCACAGATACGCAGTATTTT. The V gene is TRBV5-1, the J gene TRBJ2-3; D might be TRBD2 (6 bases). Germline lookup yields CDR1 SGHRS and CDR2 YFSETQ. V was pared by 0 bases and J by 0 bases, with 11 bases between. CDR3 length: 16 residues.

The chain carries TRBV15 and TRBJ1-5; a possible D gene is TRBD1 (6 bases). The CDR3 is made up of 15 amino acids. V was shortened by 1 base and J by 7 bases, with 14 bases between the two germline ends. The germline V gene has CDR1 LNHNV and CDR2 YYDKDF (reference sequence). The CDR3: CATSRGGGAGQPQHF. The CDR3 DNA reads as TGTGCCACCAGCAGAGGTGGGGGGGCCGGGCAGCCCCAGCATTTT.

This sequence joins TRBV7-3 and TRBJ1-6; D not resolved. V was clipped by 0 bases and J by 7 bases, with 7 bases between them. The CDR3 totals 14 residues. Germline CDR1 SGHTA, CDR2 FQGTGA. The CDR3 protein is CASSLTWQNSPLHF. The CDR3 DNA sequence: TGTGCCAGCAGCTTAACCTGGCAGAATTCACCCCTCCACTTT.

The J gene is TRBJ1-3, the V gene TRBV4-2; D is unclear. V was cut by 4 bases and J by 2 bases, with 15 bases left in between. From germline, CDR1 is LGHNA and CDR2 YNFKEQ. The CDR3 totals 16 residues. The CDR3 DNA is TGTGCCAGCAGCCCGGCGGTTGAGGGAACTGGAAACACCATATATTTT. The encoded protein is CASSPAVEGTGNTIYF.

CDR3 in DNA: TGTGCCAGCTCACCTGGGACAGGGGGCTGGAGCTCCTACAATGAGCAGTTCTTC. Amino acids: CASSPGTGGWSSYNEQFF. V and J are TRBV18 and TRBJ2-1; TRBD1 matches at 12 bases. CDR3 size: 18 residues. In germline, CDR1 is KGHSH, CDR2 LQKENI. The trim removed 3 bases at V and 0 bases at J, leaving 6 bases unmatched.

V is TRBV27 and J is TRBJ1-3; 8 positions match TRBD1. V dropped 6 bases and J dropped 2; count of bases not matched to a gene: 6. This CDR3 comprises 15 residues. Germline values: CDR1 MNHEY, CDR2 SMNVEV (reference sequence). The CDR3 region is CASSTLTGAGNTIYF. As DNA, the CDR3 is TGTGCCAGCAGCACCTTGACAGGGGCTGGAAACACCATATATTTT.

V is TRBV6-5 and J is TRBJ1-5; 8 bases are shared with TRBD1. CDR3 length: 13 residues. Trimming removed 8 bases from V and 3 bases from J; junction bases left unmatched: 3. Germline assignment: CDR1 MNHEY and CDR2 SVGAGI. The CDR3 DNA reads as TGTGCCAGCGGACAGGGCCCCAATCAGCCCCAGCATTTT. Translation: CASGQGPNQPQHF.

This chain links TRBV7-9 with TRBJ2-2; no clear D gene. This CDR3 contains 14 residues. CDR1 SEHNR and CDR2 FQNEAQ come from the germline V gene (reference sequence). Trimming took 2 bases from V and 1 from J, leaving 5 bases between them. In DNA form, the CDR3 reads TGTGCCAGCAGCTTACTCAGGAACACCGGGGAGCTGTTTTTT. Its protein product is CASSLLRNTGELFF.

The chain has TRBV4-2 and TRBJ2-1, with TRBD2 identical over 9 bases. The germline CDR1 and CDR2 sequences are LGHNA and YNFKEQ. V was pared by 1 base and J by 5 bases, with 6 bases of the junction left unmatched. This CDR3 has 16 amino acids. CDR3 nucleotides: TGTGCCAGCAGCCAAGGGCTAGCGGGGTCGGACAATGAGCAGTTCTTC. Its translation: CASSQGLAGSDNEQFF.

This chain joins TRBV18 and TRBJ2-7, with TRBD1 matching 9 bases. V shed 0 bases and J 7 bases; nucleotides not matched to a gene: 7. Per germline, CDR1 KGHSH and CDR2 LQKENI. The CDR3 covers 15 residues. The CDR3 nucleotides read TGTGCCAGCTCACCACCAAACAGGGGGCTGGGAGAGCAGTACTTC. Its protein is CASSPPNRGLGEQYF.

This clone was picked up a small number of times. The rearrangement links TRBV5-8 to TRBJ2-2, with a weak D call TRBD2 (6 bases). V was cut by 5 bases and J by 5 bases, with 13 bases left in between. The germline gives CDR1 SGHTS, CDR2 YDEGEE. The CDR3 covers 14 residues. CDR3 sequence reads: CASRTGLTTGELFF. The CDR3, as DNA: TGTGCCAGCAGGACGGGACTGACTACCGGGGAGCTGTTTTTT.

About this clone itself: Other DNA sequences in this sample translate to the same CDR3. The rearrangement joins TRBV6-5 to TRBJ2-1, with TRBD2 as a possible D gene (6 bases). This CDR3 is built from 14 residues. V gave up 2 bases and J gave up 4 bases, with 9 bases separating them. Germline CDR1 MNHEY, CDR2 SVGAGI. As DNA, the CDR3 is TGTGCCAGCAGTTACGGAGGGGCATACAATGAGCAGTTCTTC. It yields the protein CASSYGGAYNEQFF.

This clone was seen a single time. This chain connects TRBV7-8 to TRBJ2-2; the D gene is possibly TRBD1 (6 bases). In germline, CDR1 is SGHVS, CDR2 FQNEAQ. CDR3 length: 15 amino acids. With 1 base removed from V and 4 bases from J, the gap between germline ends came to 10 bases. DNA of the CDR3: TGTGCCAGCAGCTTAGGATCAGGGGCCACCGGGGAGCTGTTTTTT. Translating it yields CASSLGSGATGELFF.

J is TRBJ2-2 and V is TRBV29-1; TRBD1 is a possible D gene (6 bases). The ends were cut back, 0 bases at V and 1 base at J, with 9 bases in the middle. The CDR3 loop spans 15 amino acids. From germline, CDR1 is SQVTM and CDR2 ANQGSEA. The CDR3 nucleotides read TGCAGCGTTGAAGAGTGGACAGAGAACACCGGGGAGCTGTTTTTT. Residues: CSVEEWTENTGELFF.

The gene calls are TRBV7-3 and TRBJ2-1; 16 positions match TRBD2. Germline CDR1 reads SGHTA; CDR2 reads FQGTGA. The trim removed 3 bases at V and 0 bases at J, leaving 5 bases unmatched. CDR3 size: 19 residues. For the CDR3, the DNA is TGTGCCAGCAGCTTTAAGGGACTAGCGGGAGGGAGCTCCTACAATGAGCAGTTCTTC. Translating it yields CASSFKGLAGGSSYNEQFF.

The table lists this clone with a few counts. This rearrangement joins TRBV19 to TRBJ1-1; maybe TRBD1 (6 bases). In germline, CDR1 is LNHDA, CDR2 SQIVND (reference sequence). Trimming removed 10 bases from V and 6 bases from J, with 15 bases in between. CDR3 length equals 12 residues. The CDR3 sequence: CATAQGVAEAFF. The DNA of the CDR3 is TGTGCCACTGCACAGGGTGTGGCTGAAGCTTTCTTT. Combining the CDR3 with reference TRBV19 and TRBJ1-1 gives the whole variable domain DGGITQSPKYLFRKEGQNVTLSCEQNLNHDAMYWYRQDPGQGLRLIYYSQIVNDFQKGDIAEGYSVSREKKESFPLTVTSAQKNPTAFYLCATAQGVAEAFFGQGTRLTVV.

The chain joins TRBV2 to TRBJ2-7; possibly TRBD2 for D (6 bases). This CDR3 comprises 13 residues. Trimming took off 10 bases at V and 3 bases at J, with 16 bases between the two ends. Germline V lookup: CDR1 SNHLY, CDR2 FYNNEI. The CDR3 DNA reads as TGTGCCACCGGGGGAGAAATAAACTACGAGCAGTACTTC. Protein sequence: CATGGEINYEQYF.

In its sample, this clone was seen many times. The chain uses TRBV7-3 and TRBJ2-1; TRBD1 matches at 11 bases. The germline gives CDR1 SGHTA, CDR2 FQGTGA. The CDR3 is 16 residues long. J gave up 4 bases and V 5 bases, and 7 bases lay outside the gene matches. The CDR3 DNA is TGTGCCAGCAGCGTATACGGGACAGGGGGTTACAATGAGCAGTTCTTC. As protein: CASSVYGTGGYNEQFF. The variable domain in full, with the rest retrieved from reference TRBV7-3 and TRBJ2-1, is GAGVSQTPSNKVTEKGKYVELRCDPISGHTALYWYRQSLGQGPEFLIYFQGTGAADDSGLPNDRFFAVRPEGSVSTLKIQRTERGDSAVYLCASSVYGTGGYNEQFFGPGTRLTVL.

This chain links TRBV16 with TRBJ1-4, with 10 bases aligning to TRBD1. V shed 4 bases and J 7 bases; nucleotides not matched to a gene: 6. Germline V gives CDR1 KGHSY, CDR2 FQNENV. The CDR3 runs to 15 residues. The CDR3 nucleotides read TGTGCCAGCAGCCCACAGGGACAGGGGTTTGAAAAACTGTTTTTT. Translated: CASSPQGQGFEKLFF.

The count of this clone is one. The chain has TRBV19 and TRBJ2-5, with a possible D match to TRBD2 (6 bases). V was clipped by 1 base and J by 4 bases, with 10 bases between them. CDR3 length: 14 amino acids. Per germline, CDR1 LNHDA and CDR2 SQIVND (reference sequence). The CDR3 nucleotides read TGTGCCAGTAGTATAGGTGGCGGGGTAGAGACCCAGTACTTC. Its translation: CASSIGGGVETQYF. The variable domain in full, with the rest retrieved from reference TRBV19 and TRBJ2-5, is DGGITQSPKYLFRKEGQNVTLSCEQNLNHDAMYWYRQDPGQGLRLIYYSQIVNDFQKGDIAEGYSVSREKKESFPLTVTSAQKNPTAFYLCASSIGGGVETQYFGPGTRLLVL.

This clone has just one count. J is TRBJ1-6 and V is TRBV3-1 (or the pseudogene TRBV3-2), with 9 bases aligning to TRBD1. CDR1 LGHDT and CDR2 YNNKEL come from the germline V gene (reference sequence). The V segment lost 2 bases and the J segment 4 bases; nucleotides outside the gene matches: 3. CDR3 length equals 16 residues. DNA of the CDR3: TGTGCCAGCAGCCAAAACAGGGGGCTTTATAATTCACCCCTCCACTTT. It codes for CASSQNRGLYNSPLHF.